This record covers a single TCR beta chain. What it recognizes is unknown. Produced via immunoSEQ multiplex PCR; TCRdb's table is partial and in-frame only. The table includes around 1.4 million clones, approximately 98.5% detected once. CDR3 length: 14 amino acids. The germline gives CDR1 KGHSH, CDR2 LQKENI. Trimming removed 0 bases at V and 1 base at J, with 6 bases between. The data belong to a study of shared clonotypes between healthy human individuals. Across the study: Every donor yielded three CD4 naive, three CD4 memory, two CD8 naive and one CD8 memory plate. Notes on the study in general: Relative to their counterparts shared across all four donors, non-shared clonotypes exhibited diminished generation probabilities.

The chain is built from TRBV18 and TRBJ1-1, with D uncertain. The specimen sequenced was naive CD4+ T cells sorted from blood. Described subset: CD45RA+ positively selected. This clonotype was sampled from a man younger than 40 in good health. The DNA of the CDR3 is TGTGCCAGCTCACCACCGATTCGGAACACTGAAGCTTTCTTT. Its translation is CASSPPIRNTEAFF.